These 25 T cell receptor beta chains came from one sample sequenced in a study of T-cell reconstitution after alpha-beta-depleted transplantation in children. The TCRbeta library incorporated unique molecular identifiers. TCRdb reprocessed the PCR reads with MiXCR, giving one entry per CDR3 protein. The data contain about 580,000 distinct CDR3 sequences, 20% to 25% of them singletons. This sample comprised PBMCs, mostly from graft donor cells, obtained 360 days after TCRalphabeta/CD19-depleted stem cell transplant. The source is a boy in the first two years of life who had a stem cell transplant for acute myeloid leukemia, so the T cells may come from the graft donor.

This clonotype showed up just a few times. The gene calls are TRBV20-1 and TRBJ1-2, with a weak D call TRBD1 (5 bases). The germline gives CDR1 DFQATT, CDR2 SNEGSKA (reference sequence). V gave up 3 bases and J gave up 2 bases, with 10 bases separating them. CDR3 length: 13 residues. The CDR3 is CSASFDRNYGYTF. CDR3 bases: TGCAGTGCTAGTTTTGACAGAAACTATGGCTACACCTTC.

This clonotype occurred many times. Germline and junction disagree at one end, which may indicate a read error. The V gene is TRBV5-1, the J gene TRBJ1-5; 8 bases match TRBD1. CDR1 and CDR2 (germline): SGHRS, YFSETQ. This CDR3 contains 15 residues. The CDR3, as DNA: TGTGCCAGCAGCTTAGGCGGACAGGGTAATCAGCCCCAGCATTTT. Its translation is CASSLGGQGNQPQHF.

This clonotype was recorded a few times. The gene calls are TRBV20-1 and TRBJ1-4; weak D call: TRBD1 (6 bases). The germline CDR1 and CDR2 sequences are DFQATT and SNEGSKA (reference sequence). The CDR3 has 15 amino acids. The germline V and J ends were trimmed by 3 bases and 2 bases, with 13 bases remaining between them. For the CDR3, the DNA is TGCAGTGCTAGGTGGCAGGGGCTTACTAATGAAAAACTGTTTTTT. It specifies CSARWQGLTNEKLFF.

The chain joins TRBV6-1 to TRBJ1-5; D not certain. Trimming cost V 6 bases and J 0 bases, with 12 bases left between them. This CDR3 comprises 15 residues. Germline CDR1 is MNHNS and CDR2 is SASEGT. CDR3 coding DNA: TGTGCCAGCAGGATCGAACCTTATAGCAATCAGCCCCAGCATTTT. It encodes CASRIEPYSNQPQHF.

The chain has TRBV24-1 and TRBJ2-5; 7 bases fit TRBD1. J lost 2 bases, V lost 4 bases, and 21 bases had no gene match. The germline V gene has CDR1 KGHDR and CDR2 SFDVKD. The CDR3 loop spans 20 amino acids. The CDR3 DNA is TGTGCCACCAGTGACCAAACGACAGGGCTGGGCCGCCTAAAACAAGAGACCCAGTACTTC. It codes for CATSDQTTGLGRLKQETQYF.

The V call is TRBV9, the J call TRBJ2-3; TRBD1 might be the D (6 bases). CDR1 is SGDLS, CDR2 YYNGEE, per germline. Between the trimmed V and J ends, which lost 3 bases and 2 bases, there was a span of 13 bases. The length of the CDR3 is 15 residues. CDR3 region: CASSDRALPTDTQYF. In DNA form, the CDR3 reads TGTGCCAGCAGCGACAGGGCCCTACCCACAGATACGCAGTATTTT.

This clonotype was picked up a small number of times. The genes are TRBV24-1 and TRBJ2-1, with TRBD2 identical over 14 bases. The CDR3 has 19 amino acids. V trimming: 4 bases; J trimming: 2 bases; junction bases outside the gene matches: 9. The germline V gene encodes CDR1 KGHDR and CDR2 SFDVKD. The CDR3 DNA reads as TGTGCCACCAGTGACCCCGGGACTAGCGGGGGAGAAACCTACAATGAGCAGTTCTTC. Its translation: CATSDPGTSGGETYNEQFF.

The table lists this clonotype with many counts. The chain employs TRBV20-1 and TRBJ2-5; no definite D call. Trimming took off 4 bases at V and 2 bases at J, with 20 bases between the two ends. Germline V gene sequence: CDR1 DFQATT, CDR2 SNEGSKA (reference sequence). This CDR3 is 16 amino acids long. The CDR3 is CSATPLPDSRQETQYF. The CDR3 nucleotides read TGCAGTGCTACCCCGCTGCCTGATTCTCGACAAGAGACCCAGTACTTC.

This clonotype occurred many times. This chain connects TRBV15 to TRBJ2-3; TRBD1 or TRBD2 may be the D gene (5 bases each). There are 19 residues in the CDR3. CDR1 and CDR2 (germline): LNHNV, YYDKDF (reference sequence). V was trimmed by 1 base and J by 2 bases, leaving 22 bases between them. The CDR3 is CATSRARGTPGRTTDTQYF. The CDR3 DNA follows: TGTGCCACCAGCAGAGCCCGCGGCACACCGGGACGGACCACAGATACGCAGTATTTT. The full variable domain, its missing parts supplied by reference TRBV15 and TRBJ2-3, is DAMVIQNPRYQVTQFGKPVTLSCSQTLNHNVMYWYQQKSSQAPKLLFHYYDKDFNNEADTPDNFQSRRPNTSFCFLDIRSPGLGDTAMYLCATSRARGTPGRTTDTQYFGPGTRLTVL.

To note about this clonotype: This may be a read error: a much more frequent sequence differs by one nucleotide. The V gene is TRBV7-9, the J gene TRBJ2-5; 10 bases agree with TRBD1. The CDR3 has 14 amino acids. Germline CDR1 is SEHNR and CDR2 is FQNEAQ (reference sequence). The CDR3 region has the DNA TGTGTCAGCAGCTCCGGACAGGGGGTAGAGACCCAGTACTTC. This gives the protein CVSSSGQGVETQYF.

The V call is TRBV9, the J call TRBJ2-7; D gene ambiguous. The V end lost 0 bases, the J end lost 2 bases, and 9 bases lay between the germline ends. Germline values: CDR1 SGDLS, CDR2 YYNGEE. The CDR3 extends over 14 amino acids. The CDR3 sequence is CASSVVGSPYEQYF. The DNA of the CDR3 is TGTGCCAGCAGCGTAGTGGGGTCCCCCTACGAGCAGTACTTC.

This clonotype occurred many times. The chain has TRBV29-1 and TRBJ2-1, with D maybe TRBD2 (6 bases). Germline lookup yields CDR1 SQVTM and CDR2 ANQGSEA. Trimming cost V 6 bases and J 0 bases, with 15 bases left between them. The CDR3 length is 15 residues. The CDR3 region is CSVPRDWSSYNEQFF. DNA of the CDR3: TGCAGCGTCCCGAGGGACTGGAGCTCCTACAATGAGCAGTTCTTC.

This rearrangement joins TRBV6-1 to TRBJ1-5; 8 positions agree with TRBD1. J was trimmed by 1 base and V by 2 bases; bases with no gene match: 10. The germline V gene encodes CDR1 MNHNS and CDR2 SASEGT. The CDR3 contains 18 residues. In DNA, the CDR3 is TGTGCCAGCAGTGAACTCAGGGGGCGTGGGGGAAGCAATCAGCCCCAGCATTTT. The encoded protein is CASSELRGRGGSNQPQHF.

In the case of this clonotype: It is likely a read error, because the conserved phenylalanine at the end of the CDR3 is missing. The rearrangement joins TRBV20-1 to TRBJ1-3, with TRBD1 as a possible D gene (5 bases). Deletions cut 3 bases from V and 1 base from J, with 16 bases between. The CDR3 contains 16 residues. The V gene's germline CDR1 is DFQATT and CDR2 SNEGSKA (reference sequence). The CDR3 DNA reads TGCAGTGCTAGGGGCGGGGACGGGGCGTCTGGAAACACCATATATTGT. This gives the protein CSARGGDGASGNTIYC.

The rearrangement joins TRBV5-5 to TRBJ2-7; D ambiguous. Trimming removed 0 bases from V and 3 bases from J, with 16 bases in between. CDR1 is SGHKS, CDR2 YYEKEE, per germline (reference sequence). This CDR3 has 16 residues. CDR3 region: CASSLVPNLNLYEQYF. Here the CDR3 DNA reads TGTGCCAGCAGCTTGGTCCCCAACCTCAACCTCTACGAGCAGTACTTC.

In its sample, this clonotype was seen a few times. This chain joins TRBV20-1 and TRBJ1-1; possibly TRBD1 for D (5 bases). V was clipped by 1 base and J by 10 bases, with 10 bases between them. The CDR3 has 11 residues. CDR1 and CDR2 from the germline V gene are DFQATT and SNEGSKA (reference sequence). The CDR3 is CSARGRVGAFF. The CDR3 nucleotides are TGCAGTGCTAGAGGCAGGGTTGGAGCTTTCTTT.

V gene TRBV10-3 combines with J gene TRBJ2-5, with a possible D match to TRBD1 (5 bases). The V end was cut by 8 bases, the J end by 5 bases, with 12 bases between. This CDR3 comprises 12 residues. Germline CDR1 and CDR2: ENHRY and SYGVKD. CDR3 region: CAIGAGSETQYF. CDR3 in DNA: TGTGCCATCGGTGCAGGGTCGGAGACCCAGTACTTC.

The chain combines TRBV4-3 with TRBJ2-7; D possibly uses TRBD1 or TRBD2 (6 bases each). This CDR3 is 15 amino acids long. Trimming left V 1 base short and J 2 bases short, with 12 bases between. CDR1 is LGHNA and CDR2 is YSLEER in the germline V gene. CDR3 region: CASSQGWGAPYEQYF. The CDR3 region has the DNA TGCGCCAGCAGCCAAGGGTGGGGGGCGCCCTACGAGCAGTACTTC.

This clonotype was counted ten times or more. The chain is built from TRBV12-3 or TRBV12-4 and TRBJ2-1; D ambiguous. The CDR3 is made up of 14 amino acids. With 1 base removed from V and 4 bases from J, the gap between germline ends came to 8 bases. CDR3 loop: CASSLESVYNEQFF. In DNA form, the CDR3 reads TGTGCCAGCAGTTTAGAGTCGGTGTACAATGAGCAGTTCTTC.

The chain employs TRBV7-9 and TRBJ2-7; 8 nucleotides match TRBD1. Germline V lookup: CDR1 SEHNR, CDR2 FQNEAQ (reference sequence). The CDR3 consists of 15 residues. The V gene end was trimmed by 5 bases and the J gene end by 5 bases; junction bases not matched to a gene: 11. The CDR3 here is CASSQSRTGIDEQYF. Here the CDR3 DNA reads TGTGCCAGCAGCCAAAGCCGGACAGGGATAGACGAGCAGTACTTC.

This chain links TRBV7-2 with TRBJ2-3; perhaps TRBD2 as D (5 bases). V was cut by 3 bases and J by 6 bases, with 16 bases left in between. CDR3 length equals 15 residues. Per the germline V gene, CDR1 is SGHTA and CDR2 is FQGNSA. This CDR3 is CASSFRGAGVDTQYF. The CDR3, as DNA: TGTGCCAGCAGCTTCCGGGGTGCTGGAGTTGATACGCAGTATTTT.

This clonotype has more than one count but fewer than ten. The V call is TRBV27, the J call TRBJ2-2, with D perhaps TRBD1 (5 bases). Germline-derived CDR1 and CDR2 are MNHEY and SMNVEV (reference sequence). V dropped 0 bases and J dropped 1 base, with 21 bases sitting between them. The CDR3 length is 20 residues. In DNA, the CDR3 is TGTGCCAGCAGTTTATCGATAAGGGGTAGACAGACCAAGAACACCGGGGAGCTGTTTTTT. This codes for CASSLSIRGRQTKNTGELFF.

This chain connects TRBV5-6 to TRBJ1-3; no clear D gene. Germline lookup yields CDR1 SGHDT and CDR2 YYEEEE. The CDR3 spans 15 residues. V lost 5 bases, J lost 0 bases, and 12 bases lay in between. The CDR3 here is CASRDSSSSGNTIYF. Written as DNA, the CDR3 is TGTGCCAGCAGGGACTCGTCGAGCTCTGGAAACACCATATATTTT.

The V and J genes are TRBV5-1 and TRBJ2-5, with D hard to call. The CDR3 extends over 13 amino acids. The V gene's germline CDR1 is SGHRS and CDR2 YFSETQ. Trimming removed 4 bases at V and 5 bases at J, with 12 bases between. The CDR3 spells CASSRVPRETQYF. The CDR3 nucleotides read TGCGCCAGCAGCAGGGTGCCCCGGGAGACCCAGTACTTC.

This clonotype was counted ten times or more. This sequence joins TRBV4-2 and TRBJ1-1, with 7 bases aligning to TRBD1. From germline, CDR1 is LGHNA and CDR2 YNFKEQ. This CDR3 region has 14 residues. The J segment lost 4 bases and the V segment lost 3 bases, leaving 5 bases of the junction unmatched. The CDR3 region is CASSQYRGGTEAFF. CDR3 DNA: TGTGCCAGCAGCCAGTACAGGGGAGGCACTGAAGCTTTCTTT.